The clone carrying this T cell receptor beta chain was observed a handful of times. Other nucleotide sequences in the sample specify the same CDR3. This CDR3 spans 14 amino acids. V lost 6 bases and J lost 1; bases outside the gene matches: 4. CDR1 and CDR2 from the germline V gene are MNHEY and SMNVEV (reference sequence). This sample was included in a study of blood T cell repertoires in COVID-19. Study summary: Both acute and convalescent COVID-19 samples were obtained from the United States, Italy and Spain. T cells, B-cell-depleted T cells, or PBMCs provided the cDNA or gDNA that served as material.

How the authors handled the data: For nucleated cells, counts were estimated from reference gene primer amplification. Only in-frame clones appear in the TCRdb table, and some are missing; sequencing was by immunoSEQ multiplex PCR. That table supplies the V and J calls and clone size; D and trimming were determined from the DNA. The sample consists of more than 85,000 clones, more than 80% of them appearing once. The chain joins TRBV27 to TRBJ2-7, with 9 bases that match TRBD1. Specimen: peripheral blood. The source of this sequence is a woman in her 70s with acute or convalescent COVID-19. CDR3: CASRGQGSSYEQYF. CDR3 DNA: TGTGCCAGCAGGGGACAGGGAAGTTCCTACGAGCAGTACTTC.